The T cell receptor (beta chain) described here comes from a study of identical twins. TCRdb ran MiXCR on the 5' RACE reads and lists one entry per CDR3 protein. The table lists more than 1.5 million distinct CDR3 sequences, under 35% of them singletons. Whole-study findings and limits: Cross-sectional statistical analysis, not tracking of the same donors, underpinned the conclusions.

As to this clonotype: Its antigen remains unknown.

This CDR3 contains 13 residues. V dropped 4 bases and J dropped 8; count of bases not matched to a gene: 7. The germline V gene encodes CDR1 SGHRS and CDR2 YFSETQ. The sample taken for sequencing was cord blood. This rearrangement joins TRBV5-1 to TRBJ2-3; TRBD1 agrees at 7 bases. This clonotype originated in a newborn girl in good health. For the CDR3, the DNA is TGCGCCAGCAGCACGGGGACAGTTGGTACGCAGTATTTT. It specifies CASSTGTVGTQYF.